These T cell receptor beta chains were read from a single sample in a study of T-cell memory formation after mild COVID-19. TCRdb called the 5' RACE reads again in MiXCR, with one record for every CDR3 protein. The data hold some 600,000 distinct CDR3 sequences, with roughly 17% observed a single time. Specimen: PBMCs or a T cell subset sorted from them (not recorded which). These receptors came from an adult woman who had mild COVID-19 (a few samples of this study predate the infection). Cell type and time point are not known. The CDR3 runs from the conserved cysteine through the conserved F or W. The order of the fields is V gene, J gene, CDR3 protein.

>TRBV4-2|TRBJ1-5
CASSQDEGADQPQHF
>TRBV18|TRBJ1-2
CASSPKVGSAQAGYTF
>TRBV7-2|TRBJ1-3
CASSPTRGGSGNTIYF
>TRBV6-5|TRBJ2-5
CASRLNSGETQYF
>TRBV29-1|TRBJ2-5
CSVPETGGLDQYF
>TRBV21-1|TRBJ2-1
CASSKGLAGGSYNEQFF
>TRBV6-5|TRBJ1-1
CASSVRVNTEAFF
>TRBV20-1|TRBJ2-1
CSASSEGLPGYNEQFF
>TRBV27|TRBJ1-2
CASASPQGAFYGYTF
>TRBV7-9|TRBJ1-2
CVSSSTGTVGYTF
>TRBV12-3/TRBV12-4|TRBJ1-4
CASSVLGQGWGHNEKLFF
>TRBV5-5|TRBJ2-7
CASSLWAGETYEQYF
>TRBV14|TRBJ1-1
CASSGWGTEAFF
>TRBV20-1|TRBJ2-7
CSARDWSYEQYF
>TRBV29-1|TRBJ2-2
CSVEAYGTSPGELFF
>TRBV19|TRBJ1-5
CASSIGTDVRPQHF
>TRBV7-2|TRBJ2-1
CASSLVGPEQFF
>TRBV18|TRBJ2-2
CASSPPVGVNTGELFF
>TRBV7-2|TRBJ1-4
CASSRYTGRQNEKLFF
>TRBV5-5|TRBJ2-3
CASSLRWTGTETSTDTQYF
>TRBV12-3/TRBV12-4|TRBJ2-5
CASSFGSSGEETQYF
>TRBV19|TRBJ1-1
CASSPQNTEAFF
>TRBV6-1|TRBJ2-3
CAARRPWRFGDTQYF
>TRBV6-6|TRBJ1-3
CASHRGNTIYF
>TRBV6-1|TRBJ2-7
CASGNNHEQYF
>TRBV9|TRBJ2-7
CASSVNAEGPYEQYF
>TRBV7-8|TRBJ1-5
CASSLAGSATNQPQHF
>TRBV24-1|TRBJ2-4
CATRGGEDIQYF